Shown below are 17 T cell receptor beta chains from a single sample sequenced in a study of HIV-infected patients and healthy controls. Alpha and beta constant-region primers primed reverse transcription of 400 to 650 ng RNA. Separate chain-specific third strand synthesis with multiplexing indices produced the alpha and beta libraries. TCRdb reprocessed the 5' RACE reads via MiXCR and lists one record per CDR3 protein. The table shows around 7,500 distinct CDR3 sequences, with less than 8.5% occurring only once. All unsorted peripheral T cells were captured because whole blood was used without fractionation. Sequenced here: blood, sampled before antiretroviral therapy. All receptors come from an adult with HIV infection.

This clonotype occurred a few times. V is TRBV9 and J is TRBJ2-3, with TRBD1 matching 7 bases. The V gene's germline CDR1 is SGDLS and CDR2 YYNGEE. After removal of 4 bases from V and 3 bases from J, the junction contained 8 bases not matched to a gene. The CDR3 length is 15 residues. CDR3 sequence (DNA): TGTGCCAGCAGCTCAGACAGGGCGGTGACAGATACGCAGTATTTT. It is translated as CASSSDRAVTDTQYF.

This sequence joins TRBV19 and TRBJ2-1; tentative D call: TRBD2 (5 bases). The CDR3 extends over 15 amino acids. V gave up 1 base and J gave up 6 bases, with 13 bases separating them. Per the germline V gene, CDR1 is LNHDA and CDR2 is SQIVND (reference sequence). As DNA, the CDR3 is TGTGCCAGTAGTATAGGCCTAGCATCCAGCAATGAGCAGTTCTTC. This sequence encodes CASSIGLASSNEQFF. Variable domain in full (rest from reference TRBV19 and TRBJ2-1): DGGITQSPKYLFRKEGQNVTLSCEQNLNHDAMYWYRQDPGQGLRLIYYSQIVNDFQKGDIAEGYSVSREKKESFPLTVTSAQKNPTAFYLCASSIGLASSNEQFFGPGTRLTVL.

This clonotype was counted at least ten times. The V gene is TRBV6-2 or TRBV6-3, the J gene TRBJ1-1; D gene ambiguous. The germline CDR1 and CDR2 sequences are MNHEY and SVGEGT. The CDR3 runs to 12 residues. V lost 6 bases and J lost 8, with 13 bases in between. CDR3 DNA: TGTGCCAGCAGCACGGGCCAGCGGGAAGCTTTCTTT. This sequence encodes CASSTGQREAFF.

This clonotype is medium-sized within its sample. This chain uses TRBV6-6 with TRBJ1-5; TRBD1 matches at 7 bases. J was trimmed by 2 bases and V by 6 bases; bases with no gene match: 7. This CDR3 has 15 amino acids. From germline, CDR1 is MNHNY and CDR2 SVGAGI (reference sequence). This CDR3 reads CASRNTGVGNQPQHF. CDR3 nucleotide sequence: TGTGCCAGCAGGAATACAGGGGTTGGCAATCAGCCCCAGCATTTT.

This clonotype was recorded only once. V is TRBV5-6 and J is TRBJ1-2, with 9 bases fitting TRBD1. This CDR3 region has 18 residues. The ends lost 4 bases at V and 5 bases at J; junction bases unmatched: 18. CDR1 and CDR2 (germline): SGHDT, YYEEEE. The CDR3 sequence is CASSIGMGQGLVGYGYTF. The DNA for the CDR3 is TGTGCCAGCAGCATAGGGATGGGACAGGGCCTTGTTGGGTATGGCTACACCTTC.

In this sample, this clonotype is medium-sized. This rearrangement joins TRBV4-1 to TRBJ2-7; D may be TRBD1 or TRBD2 (5 bases each). The germline V and J ends were trimmed by 0 bases and 7 bases, with 13 bases remaining between them. CDR1 is MGHRA, CDR2 YSYEKL, per germline. There are 14 residues in the CDR3. The chain's CDR3 is CASSQDLDYREQYF. The CDR3 DNA sequence: TGCGCCAGCAGCCAAGATCTTGACTACAGGGAGCAGTACTTC.

This clonotype was detected a few times. This chain uses TRBV3-1 with TRBJ2-1; tentative D call: TRBD2 (7 bases). Trimming left V 5 bases short and J 0 bases short, with 14 bases between. The CDR3 covers 16 residues. Germline assignment: CDR1 LGHDT and CDR2 YNNKEL (reference sequence). This chain's CDR3 is CASSYGGRSSYNEQFF. CDR3 DNA sequence: TGTGCCAGCAGCTACGGGGGGCGGAGCTCCTACAATGAGCAGTTCTTC.

By proportion, this clonotype is medium-sized. The rearrangement links TRBV12-3 or TRBV12-4 to TRBJ2-3; D unresolved. Deletions cut 6 bases from V and 7 bases from J, with 11 bases between. The CDR3 sequence is 12 residues long. CDR3 sequence: CASSFASNTQYF. In DNA form, the CDR3 reads TGTGCCAGCAGCTTCGCGTCCAATACGCAGTATTTT.

The chain links TRBV15 to TRBJ2-1; D may be TRBD1 (6 bases). The CDR3 contains 17 residues. Deletions cut 0 bases from V and 0 bases from J, with 12 bases between. The germline V gene has CDR1 LNHNV and CDR2 YYDKDF (reference sequence). CDR3 DNA: TGTGCCACCAGCAGAGATTTGGGCAGGGGCTCCTACAATGAGCAGTTCTTC. It is translated as CATSRDLGRGSYNEQFF.

This clonotype is labeled as medium-sized. This rearrangement joins TRBV20-1 to TRBJ1-5, with 8 positions matching TRBD1. Germline CDR1 and CDR2: DFQATT and SNEGSKA (reference sequence). The trim removed 4 bases at V and 7 bases at J, leaving 6 bases unmatched. This CDR3 has 13 amino acids. CDR3 region: CSATGQGGQPQHF. The DNA for the CDR3 is TGCAGTGCTACCGGACAGGGTGGACAGCCCCAGCATTTT.

This clonotype was seen many times. The CDR3, as DNA: TGTGCCAGCAACGCCGGGGCTACGAGCTCTGGGGCCAACGTCCTGACTTTC. Translated, it gives CASNAGATSSGANVLTF. The V call is TRBV25-1, the J call TRBJ2-6, with D perhaps being TRBD1 or TRBD2 (5 bases each). The V gene lost 7 bases and the J gene lost 0 bases, with 16 bases spanning the gap. The length of the CDR3 is 17 residues. Germline lookup yields CDR1 MGHDK and CDR2 SYGVNS.

This clonotype has at least ten counts. The V call is TRBV29-1, the J call TRBJ1-1; D gene ambiguous. Trimming stripped 7 bases from V and 0 bases from J, with 15 bases between. Germline assignment: CDR1 SQVTM and CDR2 ANQGSEA. The length of the CDR3 is 14 residues. The CDR3 here is CSAVGLAMNTEAFF. The DNA for the CDR3 is TGCAGCGCCGTGGGTCTGGCAATGAACACTGAAGCTTTCTTT.

The CDR3 bases are TGTGCCAGCAGCTTCGGCCCGAACACTGAAGCTTTCTTT. It yields the protein CASSFGPNTEAFF. This rearrangement joins TRBV5-5 to TRBJ1-1, with D unresolved. Germline assignment: CDR1 SGHKS and CDR2 YYEKEE (reference sequence). The germline V and J ends were trimmed by 2 bases and 1 base, with 6 bases remaining between them. The CDR3 extends over 13 amino acids.

The sample holds many counts of this clonotype. CDR3 loop: CASSYTGNLNTEAFF. CDR3 nucleotides: TGTGCCAGCAGCTACACCGGGAATTTGAACACTGAAGCTTTCTTT. This chain uses TRBV7-8 with TRBJ1-1, with D hard to call. Trimming pared 4 bases from V and 0 bases from J, leaving 12 bases between. The CDR3 is 15 amino acids. Germline lookup yields CDR1 SGHVS and CDR2 FQNEAQ.

The table lists this clonotype with many counts. The CDR3 loop reads CASSRDRELPNSNTGELFF. The CDR3 region has the DNA TGTGCCAGCAGTAGGGACAGGGAACTCCCTAATTCGAACACCGGGGAGCTGTTTTTT. V is TRBV28 and J is TRBJ2-2; 9 nucleotides match TRBD1. The CDR3 runs to 19 residues. With V trimmed by 5 bases and J by 0 bases, 13 bases remained unmatched. Germline CDR1 and CDR2: MDHEN and SYDVKM.

This clonotype was seen many times. The V call is TRBV13, the J call TRBJ1-4; no clear D gene. Trimming left V 3 bases short and J 6 bases short, with 8 bases between. CDR3 length: 13 amino acids. Germline values: CDR1 PRHDT, CDR2 FYEKMQ (reference sequence). CDR3 residues: CASSFSLDEKLFF. CDR3 bases: TGTGCCAGCAGCTTCAGCTTAGATGAAAAACTGTTTTTT.

This clonotype was seen ten or more times. This sequence joins TRBV19 and TRBJ2-3; the D is unclear. The CDR3 consists of 14 residues. Germline loops: CDR1 LNHDA, CDR2 SQIVND (reference sequence). Trimming left V 3 bases short and J 4 bases short, with 11 bases between. The CDR3 loop reads CASSMGLVADTQYF. DNA of the CDR3: TGTGCCAGTAGTATGGGCCTCGTGGCAGATACGCAGTATTTT.